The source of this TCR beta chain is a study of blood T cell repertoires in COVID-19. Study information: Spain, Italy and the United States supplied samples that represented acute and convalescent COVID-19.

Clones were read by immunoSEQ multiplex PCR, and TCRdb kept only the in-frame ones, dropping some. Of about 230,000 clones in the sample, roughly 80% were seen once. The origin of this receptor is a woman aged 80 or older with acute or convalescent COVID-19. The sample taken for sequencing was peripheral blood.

The CDR3 protein is CASSLFQNTEAFF. The CDR3, as DNA: TGTGCCAGCAGCTTGTTTCAGAACACTGAAGCTTTCTTT. The V gene is TRBV5-4, the J gene TRBJ1-1; no clear D gene. The CDR3 spans 13 residues. Germline lookup yields CDR1 SGHNT and CDR2 YYREEE (reference sequence). The V end was cut by 1 base, the J end by 1 base, with 5 bases between.